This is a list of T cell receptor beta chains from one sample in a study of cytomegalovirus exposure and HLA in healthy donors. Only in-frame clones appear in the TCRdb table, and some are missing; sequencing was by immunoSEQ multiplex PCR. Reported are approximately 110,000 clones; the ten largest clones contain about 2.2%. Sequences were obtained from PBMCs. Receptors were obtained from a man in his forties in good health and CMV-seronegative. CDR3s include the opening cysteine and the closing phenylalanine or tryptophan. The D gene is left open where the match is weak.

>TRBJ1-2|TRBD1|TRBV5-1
TGCGCCAGCAGCTTGGAGGGGGACAGCTATGGCTACACCTTC
CASSLEGDSYGYTF
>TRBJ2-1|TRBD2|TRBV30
TGTGCCCTAGGGACTAGCGGGATAGCTGAGCAGTTCTTC
CALGTSGIAEQFF
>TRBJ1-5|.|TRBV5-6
TGTGCCAGCAGCTTACGGGGGGTTGGCAATCAGCCCCAGCATTTT
CASSLRGVGNQPQHF
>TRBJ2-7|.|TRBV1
TGCACCAGCAGCCAAGTTGAGCGGGAGTGTTACTACGAGCAGTACTTC
CTSSQVERECYYEQYF
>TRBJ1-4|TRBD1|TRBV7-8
TGTGCCAGCAGCTTAAACAGGGGGCCAGGTGAAAAACTGTTTTTT
CASSLNRGPGEKLFF
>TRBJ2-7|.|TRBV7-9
TGTGCCAGCAGCTTGTTTCTTAAGTGGGGCGGTGCCTACGAGCAGTACTTC
CASSLFLKWGGAYEQYF
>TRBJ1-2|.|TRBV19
TGTGCCAGTAGTATAGGGGGAGGTTCCTATGGCTACACCTTC
CASSIGGGSYGYTF
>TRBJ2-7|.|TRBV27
TGTGCCAGCGGGGTGGGGGCATCCTGGGACGAGCAGTACTTC
CASGVGASWDEQYF
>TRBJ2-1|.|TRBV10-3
TGTGCCATCAGTGAGTCCCGGGGAGTCTCCTACAATGAGCAGTTCTTC
CAISESRGVSYNEQFF
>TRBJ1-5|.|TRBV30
TGTGCCTGGAGTACCGACAGAAATCAGCCCCAGCATTTT
CAWSTDRNQPQHF
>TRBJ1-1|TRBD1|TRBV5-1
TGCGCCAGCTCCCCGGACAGGGTGATTGGAACTGAAGCTTTCTTT
CASSPDRVIGTEAFF
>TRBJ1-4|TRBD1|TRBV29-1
TGCAGCGTTGCCGAGGACAGGGTGGCTAATGAAAAACTGTTTTTT
CSVAEDRVANEKLFF
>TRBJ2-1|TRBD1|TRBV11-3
TGTGCCAGCAGCGGAGGGACAGGATACAATGAGCAGTTCTTC
CASSGGTGYNEQFF
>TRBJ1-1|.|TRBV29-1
TGCAGCGTTGAACAACAGCTGAACACTGAAGCTTTCTTT
CSVEQQLNTEAFF
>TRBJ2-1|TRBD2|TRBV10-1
TGCGCCAGCAGTTTATCTAGCGGGAAAATGGACAATGAGCAGTTCTTC
CASSLSSGKMDNEQFF
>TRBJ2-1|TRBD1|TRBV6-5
TGTGCCAGCAGCACGACAGGGGCCCCGGCCAATGAGCAGTTCTTC
CASSTTGAPANEQFF
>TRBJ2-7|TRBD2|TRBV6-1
TGTGCCAGCAGTGAAAGACTAGCGGGGGCCTACGAGCAGTACTTC
CASSERLAGAYEQYF
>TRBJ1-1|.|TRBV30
TGTGCCTGGAGTGTGGGGGGTGGCTACGGGGCTTTCTTT
CAWSVGGGYGAFF
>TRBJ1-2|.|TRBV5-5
TGTGCCAGCAGCCCCGGACTGCTCTATGGCTACACCTTC
CASSPGLLYGYTF
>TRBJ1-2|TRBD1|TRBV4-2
TGTGCCAGCAGCCAAGTAGGGAGGACAGGGCTTGACTATGGCTACACCTTC
CASSQVGRTGLDYGYTF
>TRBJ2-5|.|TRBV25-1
TGTGCCAGCAGTGATCAAAGCTACCAAGAGACCCAGTACTTC
CASSDQSYQETQYF
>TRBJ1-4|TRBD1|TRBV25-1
TGTGCCAGCAGTAAACTCGGACAGGGATCAACTAATGAAAAACTGTTTTTT
CASSKLGQGSTNEKLFF
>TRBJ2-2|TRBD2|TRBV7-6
TGTGCCAGCAGCTTAGGAATCGGACTAGCGGGAGGGCCCAACACCGGGGAGCTGTTTTTT
CASSLGIGLAGGPNTGELFF
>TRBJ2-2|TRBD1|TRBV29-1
TGCAGCGTTGAAAAGGTCGGCCCGGGACAGGGGAAGATCGGGGAGCTGTTTTTT
CSVEKVGPGQGKIGELFF
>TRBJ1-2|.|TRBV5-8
TGTGCCAGCAGCTTGGAGGGGTGGCCTTATGGCTACACCTTC
CASSLEGWPYGYTF
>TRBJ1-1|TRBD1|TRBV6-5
TGTGCCAGCAGTTACCCGGGACAGGGGGGAAGCACTGAAGCTTTCTTT
CASSYPGQGGSTEAFF
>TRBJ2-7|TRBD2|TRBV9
TGTGCCAGCAGCCCGACAGCGGGAGGGAGCTCCTACGAGCAGTACTTC
CASSPTAGGSSYEQYF
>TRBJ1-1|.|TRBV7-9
TGTGCCAGCAGCTTAGGCCAGGGGCAGGGGAAAGCTTTCTTT
CASSLGQGQGKAFF
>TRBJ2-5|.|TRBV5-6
TGTGCCAGCAGCTTGCGTGGCAGGGTGGGAAATGAGCAGTACTTC
CASSLRGRVGNEQYF
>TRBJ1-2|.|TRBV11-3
TGTGCCAGCAGCTCCCCTGACAGACCGCCGGCCGATGGCTACACCTTC
CASSSPDRPPADGYTF
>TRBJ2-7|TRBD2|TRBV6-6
TGTGCCAGCAGCCAAGGACTAGCGGGAACCGAGCAGTACTTC
CASSQGLAGTEQYF
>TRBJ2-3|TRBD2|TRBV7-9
TGTGCCAGCAGTGGACTAGCGGGAGGCACAGATACGCAGTATTTT
CASSGLAGGTDTQYF
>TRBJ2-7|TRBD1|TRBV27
TGTGCCAGCAGTCCCGGGACAGGGGCTGGTGAGCAGTACTTC
CASSPGTGAGEQYF